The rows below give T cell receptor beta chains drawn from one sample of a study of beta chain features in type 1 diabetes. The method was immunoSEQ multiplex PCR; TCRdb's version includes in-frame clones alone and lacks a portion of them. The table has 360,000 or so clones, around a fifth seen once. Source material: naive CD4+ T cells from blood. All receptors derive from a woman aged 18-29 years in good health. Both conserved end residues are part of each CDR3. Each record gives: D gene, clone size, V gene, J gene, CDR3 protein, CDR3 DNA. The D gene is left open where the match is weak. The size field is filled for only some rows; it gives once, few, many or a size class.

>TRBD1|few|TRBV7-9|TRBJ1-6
CASSLGTGSNSPLHF
TGTGCCAGCAGCTTAGGGACAGGCTCTAATTCACCCCTCCACTTT
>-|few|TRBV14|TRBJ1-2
CASSHDRVSNYGYTF
TGTGCCAGCAGCCACGATCGGGTCTCTAACTATGGCTACACCTTC
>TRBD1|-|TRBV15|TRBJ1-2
CATSPDRGRGYTF
TGTGCCACCAGCCCCGACAGGGGAAGAGGCTACACCTTC
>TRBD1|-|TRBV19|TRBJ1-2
CASKPRQGWLHGYTF
TGTGCCAGTAAGCCCCGACAGGGGTGGTTGCATGGCTACACCTTC
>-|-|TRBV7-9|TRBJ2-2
CASSLFTGNTGELFF
TGTGCCAGCAGCTTATTCACAGGGAACACCGGGGAGCTGTTTTTT
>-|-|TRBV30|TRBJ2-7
CAWSVRGKNYEQYF
TGTGCCTGGAGTGTGAGAGGGAAAAACTACGAGCAGTACTTC
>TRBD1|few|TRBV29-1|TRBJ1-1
CSGDRGGGTEAFF
TGCAGCGGGGACAGGGGAGGTGGCACTGAAGCTTTCTTT
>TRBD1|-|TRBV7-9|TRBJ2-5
CASSSDRGGETQYF
TGTGCCAGCAGCTCGGACAGGGGGGGGGAGACCCAGTACTTC
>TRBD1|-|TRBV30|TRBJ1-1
CAWSARTGVYTEAFF
TGTGCCTGGAGTGCTAGGACAGGAGTGTACACTGAAGCTTTCTTT
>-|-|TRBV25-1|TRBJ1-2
CASSEYGRGGYTF
TGTGCCAGCAGTGAATATGGCAGGGGTGGCTACACCTTC
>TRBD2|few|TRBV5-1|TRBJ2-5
CASSLAEAGGFETQYF
TGCGCCAGCAGCTTGGCCGAAGCGGGGGGTTTTGAGACCCAGTACTTC
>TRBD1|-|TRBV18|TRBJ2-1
CASSPGTGVYNEQFF
TGTGCCAGCTCACCGGGGACAGGGGTTTACAATGAGCAGTTCTTC
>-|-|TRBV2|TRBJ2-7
CASTMLEGGPYEQYF
TGTGCCAGCACCATGTTGGAGGGGGGGCCCTACGAGCAGTACTTC
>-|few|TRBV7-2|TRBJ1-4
CASSLTGNEKLFF
TGTGCCAGCAGCTTAACGGGAAATGAAAAACTGTTTTTT
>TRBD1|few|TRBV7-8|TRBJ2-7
CASSPWTGDYEQYF
TGTGCCAGCAGCCCTTGGACAGGGGACTACGAGCAGTACTTC
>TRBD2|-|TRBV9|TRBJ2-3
CASSPRGGRAADTQYF
TGTGCCAGCAGCCCCCGGGGCGGGAGGGCCGCAGATACGCAGTATTTT
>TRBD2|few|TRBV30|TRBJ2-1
CAWTPAGLAGGLNEQFF
TGTGCCTGGACCCCGGCCGGTTTAGCGGGAGGGTTAAATGAGCAGTTCTTC
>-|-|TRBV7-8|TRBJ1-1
CASSPQGAEAFF
TGTGCCAGCAGCCCACAGGGCGCTGAAGCTTTCTTT
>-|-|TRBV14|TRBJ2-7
CASSQYSTVSYEQYF
TGTGCCAGCAGCCAATACTCCACTGTCTCCTACGAGCAGTACTTC
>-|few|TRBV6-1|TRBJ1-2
CASSESRGRAARGGYTF
TGTGCCAGCAGTGAGTCAAGAGGTCGGGCCGCTCGGGGTGGCTACACCTTC
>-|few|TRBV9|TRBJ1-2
CASSVGQSLNYGYTF
TGTGCCAGCAGCGTAGGCCAGTCCCTTAACTATGGCTACACCTTC
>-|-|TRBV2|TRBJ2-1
CASSGSRAAHYNEQFF
TGTGCCAGCAGTGGCTCCCGAGCGGCACACTACAATGAGCAGTTCTTC
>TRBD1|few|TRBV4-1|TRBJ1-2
CASSQEGLGTGGLGGYTF
TGCGCCAGCAGCCAAGAGGGGCTCGGGACAGGGGGTTTGGGTGGCTACACCTTC
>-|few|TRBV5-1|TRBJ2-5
CASSSSGVDETQYF
TGCGCCAGCAGCAGCTCAGGGGTTGACGAGACCCAGTACTTC
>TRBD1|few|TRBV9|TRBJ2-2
CASSVGTANTGELFF
TGTGCCAGCAGCGTGGGGACAGCGAACACCGGGGAGCTGTTTTTT
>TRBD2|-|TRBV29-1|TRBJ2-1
CSVDPAGGPRQFF
TGCAGCGTTGATCCAGCGGGAGGCCCCAGGCAGTTCTTC